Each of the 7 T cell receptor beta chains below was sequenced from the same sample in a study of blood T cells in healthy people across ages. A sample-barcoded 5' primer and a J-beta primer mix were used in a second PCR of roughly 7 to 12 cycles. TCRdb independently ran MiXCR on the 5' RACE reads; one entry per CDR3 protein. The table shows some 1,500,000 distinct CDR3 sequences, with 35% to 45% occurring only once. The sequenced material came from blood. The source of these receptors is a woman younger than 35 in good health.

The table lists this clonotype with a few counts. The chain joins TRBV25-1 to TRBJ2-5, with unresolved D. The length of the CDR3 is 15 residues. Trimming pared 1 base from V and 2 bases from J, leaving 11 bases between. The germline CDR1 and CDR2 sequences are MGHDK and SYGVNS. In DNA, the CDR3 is TGTGCCAGCAGTGAATTGTACGTCATTCAAGAGACCCAGTACTTC. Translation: CASSELYVIQETQYF.

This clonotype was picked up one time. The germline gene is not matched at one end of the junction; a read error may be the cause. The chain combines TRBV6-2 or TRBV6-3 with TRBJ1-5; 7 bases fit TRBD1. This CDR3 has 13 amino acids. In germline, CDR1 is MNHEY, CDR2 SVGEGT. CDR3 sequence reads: CASSRQGNRPQHF. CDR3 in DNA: TGTGCCAGCAGTAGACAGGGCAATCGGCCCCAGCATTTT.

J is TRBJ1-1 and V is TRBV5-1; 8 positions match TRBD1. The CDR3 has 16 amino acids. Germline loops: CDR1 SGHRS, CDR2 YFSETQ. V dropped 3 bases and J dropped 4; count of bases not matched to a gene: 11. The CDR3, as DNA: TGCGCCAGCAGCTCAGTCCAGGGGGCGCGAGGCACTGAAGCTTTCTTT. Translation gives CASSSVQGARGTEAFF.

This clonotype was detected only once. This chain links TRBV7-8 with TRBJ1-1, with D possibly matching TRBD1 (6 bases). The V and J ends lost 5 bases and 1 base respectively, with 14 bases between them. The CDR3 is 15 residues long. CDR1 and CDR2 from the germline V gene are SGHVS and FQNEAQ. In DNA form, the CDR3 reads TGTGCCAGCAGCCTTACTGGACAGTCGAACACTGAAGCTTTCTTT. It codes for CASSLTGQSNTEAFF.

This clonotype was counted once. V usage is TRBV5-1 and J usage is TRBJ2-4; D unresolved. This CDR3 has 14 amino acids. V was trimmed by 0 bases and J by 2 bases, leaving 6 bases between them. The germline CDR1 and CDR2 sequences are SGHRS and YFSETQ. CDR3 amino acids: CASSLVGSKNIQYF. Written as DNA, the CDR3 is TGCGCCAGCAGCTTGGTGGGTTCCAAAAACATTCAGTACTTC.

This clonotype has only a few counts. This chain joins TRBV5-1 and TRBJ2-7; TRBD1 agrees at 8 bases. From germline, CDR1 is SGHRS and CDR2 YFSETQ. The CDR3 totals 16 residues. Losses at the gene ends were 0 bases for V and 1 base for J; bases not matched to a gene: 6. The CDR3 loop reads CASSLGTGPYSYEQYF. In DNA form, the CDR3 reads TGCGCCAGCAGCTTGGGGACAGGGCCCTATTCCTACGAGCAGTACTTC.

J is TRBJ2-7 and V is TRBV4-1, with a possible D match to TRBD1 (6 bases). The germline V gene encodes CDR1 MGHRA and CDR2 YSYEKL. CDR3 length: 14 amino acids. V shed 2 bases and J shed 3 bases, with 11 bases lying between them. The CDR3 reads CASSQWGQDYEQYF. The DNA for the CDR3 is TGCGCCAGCAGCCAATGGGGGCAGGACTACGAGCAGTACTTC.